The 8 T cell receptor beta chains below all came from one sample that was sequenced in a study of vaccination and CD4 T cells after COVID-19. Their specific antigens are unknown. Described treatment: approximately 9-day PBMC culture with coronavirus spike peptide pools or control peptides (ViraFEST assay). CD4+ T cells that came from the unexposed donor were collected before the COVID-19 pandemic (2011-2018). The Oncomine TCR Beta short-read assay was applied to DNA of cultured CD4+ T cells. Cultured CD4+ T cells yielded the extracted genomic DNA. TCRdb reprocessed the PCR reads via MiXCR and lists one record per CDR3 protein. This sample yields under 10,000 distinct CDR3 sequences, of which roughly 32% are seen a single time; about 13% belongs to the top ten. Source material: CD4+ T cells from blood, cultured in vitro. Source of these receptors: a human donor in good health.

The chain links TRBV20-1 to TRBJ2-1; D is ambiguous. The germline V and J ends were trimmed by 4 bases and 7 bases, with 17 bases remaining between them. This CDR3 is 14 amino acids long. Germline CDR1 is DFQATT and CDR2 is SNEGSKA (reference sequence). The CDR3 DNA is TGCAGTGCTATCCACTATAAGGGAAATAATGAGCAGTTCTTC. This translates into CSAIHYKGNNEQFF.

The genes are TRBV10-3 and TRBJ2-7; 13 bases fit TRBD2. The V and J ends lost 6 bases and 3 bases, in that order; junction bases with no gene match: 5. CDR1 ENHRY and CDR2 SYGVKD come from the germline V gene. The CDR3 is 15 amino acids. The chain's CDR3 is CAIRRLAGGYYEQYF. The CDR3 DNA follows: TGTGCCATCAGGAGACTAGCGGGAGGCTACTACGAGCAGTACTTC.

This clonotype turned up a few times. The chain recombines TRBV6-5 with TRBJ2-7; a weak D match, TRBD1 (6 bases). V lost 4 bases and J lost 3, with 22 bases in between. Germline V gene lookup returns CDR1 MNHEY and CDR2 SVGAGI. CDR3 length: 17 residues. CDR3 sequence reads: CASSSGLALRGHYEQYF. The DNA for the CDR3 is TGTGCCAGCAGTTCTGGGCTGGCCCTCAGGGGACACTACGAGCAGTACTTC.

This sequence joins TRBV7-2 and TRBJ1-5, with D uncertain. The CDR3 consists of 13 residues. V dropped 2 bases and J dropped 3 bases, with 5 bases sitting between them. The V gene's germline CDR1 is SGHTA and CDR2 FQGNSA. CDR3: CASSLIDNQPQHF. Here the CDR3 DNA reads TGTGCCAGCAGCTTAATCGACAATCAGCCCCAGCATTTT.

CDR3 nucleotide sequence: TGTGCCATCAGTGAGTCGAGGGACTCCTACGAGCAGTACTTC. This codes for CAISESRDSYEQYF. This sequence joins TRBV10-3 and TRBJ2-7; the D gene is possibly TRBD2 (5 bases). CDR1 and CDR2 from the germline V gene are ENHRY and SYGVKD. V was shortened by 0 bases and J by 0 bases, with 6 bases between the two germline ends. The CDR3 is 14 residues long.

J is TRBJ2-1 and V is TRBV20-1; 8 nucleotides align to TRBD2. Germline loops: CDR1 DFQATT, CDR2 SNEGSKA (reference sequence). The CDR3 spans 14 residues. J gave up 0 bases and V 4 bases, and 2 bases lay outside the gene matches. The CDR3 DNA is TGCAGTGCTACGGGAGGGACCTCCTACAATGAGCAGTTCTTC. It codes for CSATGGTSYNEQFF.

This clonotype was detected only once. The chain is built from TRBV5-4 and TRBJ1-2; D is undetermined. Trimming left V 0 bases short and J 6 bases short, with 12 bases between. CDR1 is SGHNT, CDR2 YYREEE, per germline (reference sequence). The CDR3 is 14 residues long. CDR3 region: CASSLGAGFNGYTF. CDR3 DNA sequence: TGTGCCAGCAGCTTGGGTGCGGGATTCAATGGCTACACCTTC.

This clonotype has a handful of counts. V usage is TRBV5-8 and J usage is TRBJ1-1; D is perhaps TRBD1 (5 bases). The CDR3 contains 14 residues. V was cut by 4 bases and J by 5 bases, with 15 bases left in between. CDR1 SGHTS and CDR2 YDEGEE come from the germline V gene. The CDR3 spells CASSLGRGRTEAFF. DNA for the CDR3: TGTGCCAGCAGCCTGGGACGGGGGAGGACTGAAGCTTTCTTT.